Listed below are T cell receptor beta chains from one sample, sequenced in a study of OX40 agonist ivuxolimab in advanced cancers. TCRdb's copy holds only in-frame clones and misses some; the assay was immunoSEQ multiplex PCR. The sample comprises 48,000 or so clones, about three quarters of which are singletons, and approximately 7.3% rests with the top ten. The sequences come from CD4+ or CD8+ T cells sorted from blood, collected in a trial of the OX40 agonist ivuxolimab. Receptors originate from an adult with an advanced solid tumor such as melanoma, head and neck, liver or kidney cancer. Each CDR3 is given with its conserved first and last residue. The D gene is left open where the match is weak. Clone size is shown for a subset of rows, as once, few, many or a class of expanded clone.

TRBV10-1	.	TRBJ2-3	.	CASSDAATDTQYF	TGCGCCAGCAGTGATGCGGCCACAGATACGCAGTATTTT
TRBV6-1	.	TRBJ1-1	.	CASPRDNMNTEAFF	TGTGCCAGCCCCCGGGACAACATGAACACTGAAGCTTTCTTT
TRBV4-3	.	TRBJ2-1	.	CASSQDSEASNEQFF	TGCGCCAGCAGCCAAGATTCGGAAGCGTCCAATGAGCAGTTCTTC
TRBV4-3	few	TRBJ2-5	.	CASSQDREETQYF	TGCGCCAGCAGCCAAGACAGGGAAGAGACCCAGTACTTC
TRBV19	.	TRBJ2-3	.	CASSRTAFPGDTQYF	TGTGCCAGTAGTAGGACAGCGTTCCCCGGGGATACGCAGTATTTT
TRBV10-1	once	TRBJ2-2	.	CASREGRDTGELFF	TGCGCCAGCAGGGAAGGTCGGGACACCGGGGAGCTGTTTTTT
TRBV6-6	.	TRBJ1-1	.	CASSKQGFGNTEAFF	TGTGCCAGCAGTAAACAGGGATTTGGGAACACTGAAGCTTTCTTT
TRBV6-5	.	TRBJ2-7	.	CASRNWDEQYF	TGTGCCAGCAGGAACTGGGACGAGCAGTACTTC
TRBV7-9	.	TRBJ2-3	TRBD2	CASRSPGLAVDTQYF	TGTGCCAGCAGGTCCCCGGGACTAGCGGTAGATACGCAGTATTTT
TRBV15	.	TRBJ2-3	TRBD2	CATSRGGRGGQDTQYF	TGTGCCACCAGCAGAGGCGGGCGCGGGGGGCAAGATACGCAGTATTTT
TRBV7-2	.	TRBJ2-2	.	CASSLGLDNTGELFF	TGTGCCAGCAGCTTGGGACTGGATAACACCGGGGAGCTGTTTTTT
TRBV5-1	.	TRBJ2-1	.	CASSGGTRTYNEQFF	TGCGCCAGCAGCGGGGGGACTCGGACCTACAATGAGCAGTTCTTC
TRBV13	.	TRBJ2-7	.	CASSLNVSYEQYF	TGTGCCAGCAGCTTAAATGTATCCTACGAGCAGTACTTC
TRBV7-6	once	TRBJ2-5	.	CASSLGLQETQYF	TGTGCCAGCAGCTTGGGACTTCAAGAGACCCAGTACTTC
TRBV9	.	TRBJ2-2	TRBD1	CASSVGFDRVGELFF	TGTGCCAGCAGCGTAGGGTTTGACAGGGTCGGGGAGCTGTTTTTT
TRBV7-2	.	TRBJ2-5	TRBD1	CASSLVLDRGQETQYF	TGTGCCAGCAGCTTAGTACTGGACAGGGGCCAAGAGACCCAGTACTTC
TRBV21-1	.	TRBJ1-5	.	CASSKDHIGGYQPQHF	TGTGCCAGCAGCAAAGACCACATAGGGGGGTATCAGCCCCAGCATTTT
TRBV29-1	.	TRBJ1-1	.	CSVETGRTNTEAFF	TGCAGCGTTGAAACCGGCCGGACGAACACTGAAGCTTTCTTT
TRBV2	once	TRBJ1-1	.	CASRRGQNTEAFF	TGTGCCAGCAGGAGAGGTCAGAACACTGAAGCTTTCTTT
TRBV19	.	TRBJ2-5	TRBD1	CASSIGTVSEETQYF	TGTGCCAGTAGTATCGGGACAGTGTCCGAGGAGACCCAGTACTTC
TRBV5-1	once	TRBJ2-1	.	CASSFSGGSYNEQFF	TGCGCCAGCAGCTTCTCAGGTGGCTCCTACAATGAGCAGTTCTTC
TRBV5-1	few	TRBJ2-5	.	CASSLGSGYQTQYF	TGCGCCAGCAGCTTGGGTAGCGGCTATCAGACCCAGTACTTC
TRBV7-3	once	TRBJ2-1	.	CASSPRTVLTEQFF	TGTGCCAGCAGCCCCCGGACTGTTTTGACTGAGCAGTTCTTC
TRBV6-5	.	TRBJ2-5	TRBD2	CASSIQSSGWETQYF	TGTGCCAGCAGCATCCAAAGTAGCGGGTGGGAGACCCAGTACTTC